The present T cell receptor beta chain was sequenced within a study of T cells in localized non-small cell lung cancer. This table comes from immunoSEQ multiplex PCR, and its TCRdb copy is limited to in-frame clones, with some not included. The table shows roughly 39,000 clones, with 70% to 80% occurring only once. This sample comprised PBMCs, obtained before any cancer treatment. This TCR was sampled from a woman between 35 and 70 years old with stage II squamous cell lung carcinoma.

As DNA, the CDR3 is TGTGCCAGCTCACGAGGCCGGGACATGGATGAGCAGTTCTTC. Protein sequence: CASSRGRDMDEQFF. V gene TRBV18 combines with J gene TRBJ2-1; TRBD1 is a possible D gene (6 bases). The CDR3 runs 14 residues. Germline CDR1 KGHSH, CDR2 LQKENI. The germline V and J ends were trimmed by 4 bases and 8 bases, with 15 bases remaining between them.